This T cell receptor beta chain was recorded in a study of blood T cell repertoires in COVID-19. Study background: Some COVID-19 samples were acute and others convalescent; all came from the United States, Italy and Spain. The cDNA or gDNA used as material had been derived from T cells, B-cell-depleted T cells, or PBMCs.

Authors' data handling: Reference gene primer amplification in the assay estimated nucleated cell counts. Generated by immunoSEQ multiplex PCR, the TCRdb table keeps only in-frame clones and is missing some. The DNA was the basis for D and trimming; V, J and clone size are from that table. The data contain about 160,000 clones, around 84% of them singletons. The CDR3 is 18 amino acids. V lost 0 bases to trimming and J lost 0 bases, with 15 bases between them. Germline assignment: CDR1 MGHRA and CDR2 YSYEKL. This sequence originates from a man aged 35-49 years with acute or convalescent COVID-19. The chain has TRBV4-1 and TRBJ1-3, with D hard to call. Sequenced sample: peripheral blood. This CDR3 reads CASSQDQTRTFSGNTIYF. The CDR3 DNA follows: TGCGCCAGCAGCCAAGATCAAACACGGACTTTCTCTGGAAACACCATATATTTT.